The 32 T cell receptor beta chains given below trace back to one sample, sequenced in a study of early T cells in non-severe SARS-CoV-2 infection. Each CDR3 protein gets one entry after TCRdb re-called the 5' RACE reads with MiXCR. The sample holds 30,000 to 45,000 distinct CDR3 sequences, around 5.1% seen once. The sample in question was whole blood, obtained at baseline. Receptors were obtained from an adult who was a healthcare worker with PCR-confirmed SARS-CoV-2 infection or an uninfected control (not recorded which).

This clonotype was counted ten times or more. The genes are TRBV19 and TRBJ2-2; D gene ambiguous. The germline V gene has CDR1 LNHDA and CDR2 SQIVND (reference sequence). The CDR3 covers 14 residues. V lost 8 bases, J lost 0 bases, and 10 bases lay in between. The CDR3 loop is CASHTVANTGELFF. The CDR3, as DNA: TGTGCCAGTCACACTGTCGCGAACACCGGGGAGCTGTTTTTT.

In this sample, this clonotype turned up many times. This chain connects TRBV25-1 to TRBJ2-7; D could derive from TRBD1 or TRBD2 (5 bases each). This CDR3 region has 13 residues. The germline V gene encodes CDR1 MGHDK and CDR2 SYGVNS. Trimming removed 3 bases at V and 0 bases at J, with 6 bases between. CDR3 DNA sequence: TGTGCCAGCAGTGATGGGGGCTCCTACGAGCAGTACTTC. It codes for CASSDGGSYEQYF.

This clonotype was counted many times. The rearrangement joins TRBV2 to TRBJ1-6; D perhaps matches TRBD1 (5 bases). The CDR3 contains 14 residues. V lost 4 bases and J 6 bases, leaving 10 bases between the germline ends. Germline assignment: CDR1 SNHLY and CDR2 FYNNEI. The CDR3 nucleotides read TGTGCCAGCAGTGGGGACGGCACTAATTCACCCCTCCACTTT. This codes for CASSGDGTNSPLHF. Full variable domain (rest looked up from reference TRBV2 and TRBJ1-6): EPEVTQTPSHQVTQMGQEVILRCVPISNHLYFYWYRQILGQKVEFLVSFYNNEISEKSEIFDDQFSVERPDGSNFTLKIRSTKLEDSAMYFCASSGDGTNSPLHFGNGTRLTVT.

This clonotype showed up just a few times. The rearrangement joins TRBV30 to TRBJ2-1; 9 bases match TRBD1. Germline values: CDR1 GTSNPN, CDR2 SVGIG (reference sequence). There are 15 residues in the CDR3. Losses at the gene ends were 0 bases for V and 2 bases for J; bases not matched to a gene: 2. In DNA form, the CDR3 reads TGTGCCTGGAGTGTAGACAGGGGGGCCTACAATGAGCAGTTCTTC. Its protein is CAWSVDRGAYNEQFF. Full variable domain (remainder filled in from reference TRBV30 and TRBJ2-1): SQTIHQWPATLVQPVGSPLSLECTVEGTSNPNLYWYRQAAGRGLQLLFYSVGIGQISSEVPQNLSASRPQDRQFILSSKKLLLSDSGFYLCAWSVDRGAYNEQFFGPGTRLTVL.

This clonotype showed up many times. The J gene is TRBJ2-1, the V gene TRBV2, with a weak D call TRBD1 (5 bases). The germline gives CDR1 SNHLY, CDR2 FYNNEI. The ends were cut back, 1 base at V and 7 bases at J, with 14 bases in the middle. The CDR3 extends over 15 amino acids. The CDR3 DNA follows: TGTGCCAGCAGTGAAGATACAGGTTACCTGAATGAGCAGTTCTTC. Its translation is CASSEDTGYLNEQFF. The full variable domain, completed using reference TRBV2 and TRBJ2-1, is EPEVTQTPSHQVTQMGQEVILRCVPISNHLYFYWYRQILGQKVEFLVSFYNNEISEKSEIFDDQFSVERPDGSNFTLKIRSTKLEDSAMYFCASSEDTGYLNEQFFGPGTRLTVL.

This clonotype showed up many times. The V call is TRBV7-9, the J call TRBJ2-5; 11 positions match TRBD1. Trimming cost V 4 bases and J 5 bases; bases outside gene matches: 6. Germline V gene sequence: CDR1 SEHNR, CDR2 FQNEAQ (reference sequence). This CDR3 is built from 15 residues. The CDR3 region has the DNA TGTGCCAGCAGCTCCAGGACAGGGGGCTTCGAGACCCAGTACTTC. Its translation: CASSSRTGGFETQYF.

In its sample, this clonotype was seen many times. CDR3 DNA: TGTGCCAGCAGGCGGACCTCAAGTACAGATACGCAGTATTTT. This sequence encodes CASRRTSSTDTQYF. This sequence joins TRBV7-2 and TRBJ2-3; unclear D gene. The germline V gene encodes CDR1 SGHTA and CDR2 FQGNSA. The V and J ends lost 6 bases and 3 bases respectively, with 13 bases between them. The CDR3 is 14 amino acids.

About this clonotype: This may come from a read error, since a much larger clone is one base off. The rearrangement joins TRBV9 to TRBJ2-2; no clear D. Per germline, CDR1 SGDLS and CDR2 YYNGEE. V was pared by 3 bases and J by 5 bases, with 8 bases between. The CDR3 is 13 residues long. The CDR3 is CASSAVGTGELFF. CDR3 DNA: TGTGCCAGCAGCGCAGTTGGTACCGGGGAGCTGTTTTTT.

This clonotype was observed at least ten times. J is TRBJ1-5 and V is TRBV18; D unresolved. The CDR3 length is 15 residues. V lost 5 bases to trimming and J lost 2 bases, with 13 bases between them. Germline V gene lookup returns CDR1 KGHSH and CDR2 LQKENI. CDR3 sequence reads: CASSLGDAGNQPQHF. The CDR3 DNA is TGTGCCAGCTCATTGGGCGACGCGGGCAATCAGCCCCAGCATTTT.

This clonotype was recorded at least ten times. The CDR3, as DNA: TGTGCCAGCAGCTCGAGGGTGGGCACAGATACGCAGTATTTT. It is translated as CASSSRVGTDTQYF. The V call is TRBV7-2, the J call TRBJ2-3; TRBD2 might be the D (5 bases). The CDR3 extends over 14 amino acids. V lost 4 bases and J lost 1, with 9 bases in between. CDR1 SGHTA and CDR2 FQGNSA come from the germline V gene.

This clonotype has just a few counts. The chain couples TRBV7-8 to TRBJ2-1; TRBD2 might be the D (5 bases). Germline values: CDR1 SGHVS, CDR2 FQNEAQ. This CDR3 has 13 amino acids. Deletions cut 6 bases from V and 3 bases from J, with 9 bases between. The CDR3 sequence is CASSRRDYNEQFF. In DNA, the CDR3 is TGTGCCAGCAGTAGACGGGACTACAATGAGCAGTTCTTC.

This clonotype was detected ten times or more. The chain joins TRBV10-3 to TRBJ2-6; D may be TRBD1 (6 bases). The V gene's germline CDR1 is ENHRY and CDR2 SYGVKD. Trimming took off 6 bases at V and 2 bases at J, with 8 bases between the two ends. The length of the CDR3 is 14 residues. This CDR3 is CAIRQGTGANVLTF. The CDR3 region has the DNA TGTGCCATCAGACAGGGAACTGGGGCCAACGTCCTGACTTTC.

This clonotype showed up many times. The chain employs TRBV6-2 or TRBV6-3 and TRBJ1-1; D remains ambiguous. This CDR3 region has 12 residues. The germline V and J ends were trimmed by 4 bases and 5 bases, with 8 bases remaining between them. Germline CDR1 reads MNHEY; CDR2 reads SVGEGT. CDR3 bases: TGTGCCAGCAGTTCGGTAGGAACTGAAGCTTTCTTT. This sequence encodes CASSSVGTEAFF.

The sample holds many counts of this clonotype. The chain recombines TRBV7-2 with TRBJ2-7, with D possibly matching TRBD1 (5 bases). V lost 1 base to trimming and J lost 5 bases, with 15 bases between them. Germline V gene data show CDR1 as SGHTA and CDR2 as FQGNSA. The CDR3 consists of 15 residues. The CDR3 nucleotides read TGTGCCAGCAGCTTAGACTCAGGGAAGAGGAACGAGCAGTACTTC. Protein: CASSLDSGKRNEQYF. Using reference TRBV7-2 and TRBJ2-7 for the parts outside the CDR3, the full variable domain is GAGVSQSPSNKVTEKGKDVELRCDPISGHTALYWYRQSLGQGLEFLIYFQGNSAPDKSGLPSDRFSAERTGGSVSTLTIQRTQQEDSAVYLCASSLDSGKRNEQYFGPGTRLTVT.

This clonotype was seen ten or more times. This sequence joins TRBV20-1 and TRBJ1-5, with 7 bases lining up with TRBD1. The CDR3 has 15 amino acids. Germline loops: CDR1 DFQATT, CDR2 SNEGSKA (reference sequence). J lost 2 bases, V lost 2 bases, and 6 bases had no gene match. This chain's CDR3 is CSARTRGNRNQPQHF. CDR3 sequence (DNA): TGCAGTGCTAGAACCAGGGGGAACCGCAATCAGCCCCAGCATTTT.

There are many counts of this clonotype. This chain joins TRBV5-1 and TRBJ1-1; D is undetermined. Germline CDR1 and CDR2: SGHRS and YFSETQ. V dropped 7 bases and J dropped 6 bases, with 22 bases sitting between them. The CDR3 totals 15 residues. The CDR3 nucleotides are TGCGCCAGCGCTCGGAACCCTCGGAGGGATCCTGAAGCTTTCTTT. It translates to CASARNPRRDPEAFF. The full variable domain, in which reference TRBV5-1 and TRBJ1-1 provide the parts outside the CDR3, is KAGVTQTPRYLIKTRGQQVTLSCSPISGHRSVSWYQQTPGQGLQFLFEYFSETQRNKGNFPGRFSGRQFSNSRSEMNVSTLELGDSALYLCASARNPRRDPEAFFGQGTRLTVV.

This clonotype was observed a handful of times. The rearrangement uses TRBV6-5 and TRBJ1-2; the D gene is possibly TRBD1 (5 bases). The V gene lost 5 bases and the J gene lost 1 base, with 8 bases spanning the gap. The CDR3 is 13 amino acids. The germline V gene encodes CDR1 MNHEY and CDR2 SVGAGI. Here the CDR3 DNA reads TGTGCCAGCAGTCCGGGGGTTAACTATGGCTACACCTTC. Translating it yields CASSPGVNYGYTF.

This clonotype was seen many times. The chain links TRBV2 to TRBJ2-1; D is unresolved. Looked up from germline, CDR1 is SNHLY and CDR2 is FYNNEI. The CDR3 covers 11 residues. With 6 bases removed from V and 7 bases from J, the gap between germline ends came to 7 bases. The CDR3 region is CASSPKNEQFF. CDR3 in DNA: TGTGCCAGCAGCCCCAAGAATGAGCAGTTCTTC. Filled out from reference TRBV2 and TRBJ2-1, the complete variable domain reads EPEVTQTPSHQVTQMGQEVILRCVPISNHLYFYWYRQILGQKVEFLVSFYNNEISEKSEIFDDQFSVERPDGSNFTLKIRSTKLEDSAMYFCASSPKNEQFFGPGTRLTVL.

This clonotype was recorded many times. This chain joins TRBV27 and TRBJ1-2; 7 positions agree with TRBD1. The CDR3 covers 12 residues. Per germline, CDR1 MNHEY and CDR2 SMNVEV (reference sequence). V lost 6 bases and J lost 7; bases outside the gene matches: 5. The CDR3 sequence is CASSRGAGGYTF. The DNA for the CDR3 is TGTGCCAGCAGCAGGGGGGCCGGTGGCTACACCTTC.

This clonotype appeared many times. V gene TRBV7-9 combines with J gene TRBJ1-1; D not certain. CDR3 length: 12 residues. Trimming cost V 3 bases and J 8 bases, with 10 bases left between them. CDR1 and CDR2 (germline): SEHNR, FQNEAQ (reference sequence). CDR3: CASSFRSGEAFF. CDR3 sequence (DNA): TGTGCCAGCAGCTTCCGATCCGGGGAAGCTTTCTTT.

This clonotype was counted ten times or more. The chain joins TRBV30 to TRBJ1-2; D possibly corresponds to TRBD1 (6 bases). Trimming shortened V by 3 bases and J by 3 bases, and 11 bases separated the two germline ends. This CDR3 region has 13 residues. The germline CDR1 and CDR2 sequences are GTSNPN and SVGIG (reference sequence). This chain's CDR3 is CAWRGGIHYGYTF. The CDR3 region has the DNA TGTGCCTGGAGGGGGGGCATTCACTATGGCTACACCTTC. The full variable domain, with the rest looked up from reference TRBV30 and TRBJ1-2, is SQTIHQWPATLVQPVGSPLSLECTVEGTSNPNLYWYRQAAGRGLQLLFYSVGIGQISSEVPQNLSASRPQDRQFILSSKKLLLSDSGFYLCAWRGGIHYGYTFGSGTRLTVV.

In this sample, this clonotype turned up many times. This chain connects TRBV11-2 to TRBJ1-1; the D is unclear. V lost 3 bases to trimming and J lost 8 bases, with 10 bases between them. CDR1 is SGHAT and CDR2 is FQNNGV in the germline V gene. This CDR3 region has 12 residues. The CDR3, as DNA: TGTGCCAGCAGCTTCCTCTCGGCGGAAGCTTTCTTT. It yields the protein CASSFLSAEAFF.

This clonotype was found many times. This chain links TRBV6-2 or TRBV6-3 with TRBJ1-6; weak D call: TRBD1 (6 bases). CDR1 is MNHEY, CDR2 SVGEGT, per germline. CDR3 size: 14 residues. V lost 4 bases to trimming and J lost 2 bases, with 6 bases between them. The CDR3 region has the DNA TGTGCCAGCAGTTGGGACACCTATAATTCACCCCTCCACTTT. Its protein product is CASSWDTYNSPLHF.

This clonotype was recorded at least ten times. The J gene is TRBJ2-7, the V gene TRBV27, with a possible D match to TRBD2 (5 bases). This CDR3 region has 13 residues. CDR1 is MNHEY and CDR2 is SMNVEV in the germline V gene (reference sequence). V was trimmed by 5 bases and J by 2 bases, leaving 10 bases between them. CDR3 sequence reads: CASSPLGAYEQYF. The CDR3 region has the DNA TGTGCCAGCAGTCCTCTCGGGGCCTACGAGCAGTACTTC.

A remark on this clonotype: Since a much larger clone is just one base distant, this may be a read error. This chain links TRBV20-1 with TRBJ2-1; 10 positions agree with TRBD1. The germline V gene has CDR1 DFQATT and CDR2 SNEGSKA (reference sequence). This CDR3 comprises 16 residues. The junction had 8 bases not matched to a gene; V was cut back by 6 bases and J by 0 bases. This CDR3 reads CSANGQGVCSYNEQFF. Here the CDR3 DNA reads TGCAGTGCCAATGGACAGGGGGTGTGCTCCTACAATGAGCAGTTCTTC.

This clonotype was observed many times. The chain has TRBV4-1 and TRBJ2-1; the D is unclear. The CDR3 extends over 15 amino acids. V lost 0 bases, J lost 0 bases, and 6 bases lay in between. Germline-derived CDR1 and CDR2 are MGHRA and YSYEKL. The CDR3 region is CASSQDASSYNEQFF. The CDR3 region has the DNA TGCGCCAGCAGCCAAGACGCCAGCTCCTACAATGAGCAGTTCTTC.

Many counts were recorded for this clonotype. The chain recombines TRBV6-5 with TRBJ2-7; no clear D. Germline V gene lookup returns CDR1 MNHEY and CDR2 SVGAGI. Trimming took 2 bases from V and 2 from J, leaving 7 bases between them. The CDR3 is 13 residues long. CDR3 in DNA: TGTGCCAGCAGTTACACCCCGACCTACGAGCAGTACTTC. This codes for CASSYTPTYEQYF.

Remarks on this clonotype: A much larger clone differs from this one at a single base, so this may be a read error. DNA for the CDR3: TGTGCCAGCGCCCTCTCCTATAATTCACCCCTCCACTTT. Protein sequence: CASALSYNSPLHF. The gene calls are TRBV7-6 and TRBJ1-6; no clear D. Trimming left V 8 bases short and J 0 bases short, with 5 bases between. CDR1 SGHVS and CDR2 FNYEAQ come from the germline V gene. This CDR3 is built from 13 residues. The variable domain in full, completed from reference TRBV7-6 and TRBJ1-6, reads GAGVSQSPRYKVTKRGQDVALRCDPISGHVSLYWYRQALGQGPEFLTYFNYEAQQDKSGLPNDRFSAERPEGSISTLTIQRTEQRDSAMYRCASALSYNSPLHFGNGTRLTVT.

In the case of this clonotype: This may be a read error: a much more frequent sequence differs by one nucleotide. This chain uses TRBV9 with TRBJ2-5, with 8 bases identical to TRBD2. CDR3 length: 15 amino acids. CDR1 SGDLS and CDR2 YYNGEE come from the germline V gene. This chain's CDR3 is CANSVIGAGEETQYF. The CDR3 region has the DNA TGTGCCAACAGCGTGATCGGAGCGGGGGAAGAGACCCAGTACTTC.

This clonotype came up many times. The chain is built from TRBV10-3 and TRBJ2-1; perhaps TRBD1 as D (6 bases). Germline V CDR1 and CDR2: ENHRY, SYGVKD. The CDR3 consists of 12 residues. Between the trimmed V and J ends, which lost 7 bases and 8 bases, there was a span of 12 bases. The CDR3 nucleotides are TGTGCCATCAAGGCAGGGGCTCATGAGCAGTTCTTC. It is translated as CAIKAGAHEQFF.

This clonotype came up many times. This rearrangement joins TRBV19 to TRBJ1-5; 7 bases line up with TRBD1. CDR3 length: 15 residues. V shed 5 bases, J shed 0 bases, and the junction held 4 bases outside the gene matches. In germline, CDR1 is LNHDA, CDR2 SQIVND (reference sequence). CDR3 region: CASSGDSNSNQPQHF. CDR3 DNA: TGTGCCAGTAGTGGGGACAGTAATAGCAATCAGCCCCAGCATTTT.

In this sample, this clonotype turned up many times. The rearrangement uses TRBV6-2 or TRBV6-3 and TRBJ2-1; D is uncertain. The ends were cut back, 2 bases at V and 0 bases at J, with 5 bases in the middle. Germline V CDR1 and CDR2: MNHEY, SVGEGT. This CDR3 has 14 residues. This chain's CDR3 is CASSYLSSYNEQFF. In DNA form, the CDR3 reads TGTGCCAGCAGTTACCTTTCCTCCTACAATGAGCAGTTCTTC.